Listed here are 25 T cell receptor beta chains from one sample, sequenced in a study of shared clonotypes between healthy human individuals. Sequencing used immunoSEQ multiplex PCR; TCRdb keeps in-frame clones, though not all of them. The profile shows 550,000 to 800,000 clones, under 80% of them singletons. Sample: memory CD4+ T cells sorted from blood. Subset denoted: CD45RA-negative fraction. These receptors were taken from a woman aged 30 to 39 in good health.

The chain carries TRBV5-1 and TRBJ2-1; 7 positions agree with TRBD2. The V gene end was trimmed by 0 bases and the J gene end by 0 bases; junction bases not matched to a gene: 6. This CDR3 spans 17 amino acids. CDR1 is SGHRS, CDR2 YFSETQ, per germline. The CDR3 region has the DNA TGCGCCAGCAGCTTGGGCCCCCGGGACTACTCCTACAATGAGCAGTTCTTC. The encoded protein is CASSLGPRDYSYNEQFF.

J is TRBJ2-5 and V is TRBV28; TRBD2 matches 14 bases. CDR3 length: 15 amino acids. The J segment lost 10 bases and the V segment lost 5 bases, leaving 9 bases of the junction unmatched. CDR1 and CDR2 (germline): MDHEN, SYDVKM. CDR3 sequence: CASSPKGLAGAIQYF. In DNA, the CDR3 is TGTGCCAGCAGTCCCAAGGGACTAGCGGGGGCCATCCAGTACTTC.

This chain joins TRBV6-5 and TRBJ2-2; 11 bases line up with TRBD2. J was trimmed by 3 bases and V by 7 bases; bases with no gene match: 4. This CDR3 spans 15 amino acids. Germline assignment: CDR1 MNHEY and CDR2 SVGAGI. The CDR3 protein is CASIKLAGDTGELFF. CDR3 bases: TGTGCCAGCATTAAACTAGCGGGAGACACCGGGGAGCTGTTTTTT.

The chain recombines TRBV16 with TRBJ2-2, with D perhaps assigned TRBD1 or TRBD2 (5 bases each). There are 15 residues in the CDR3. Germline V gives CDR1 KGHSY, CDR2 FQNENV. The V end lost 4 bases, the J end lost 4 bases, and 13 bases lay between the germline ends. This chain's CDR3 is CASSLSTGATGELFF. CDR3 DNA sequence: TGTGCCAGCAGCCTCTCGACCGGGGCCACCGGGGAGCTGTTTTTT.

This CDR3 is CSAGVGRLAGVEQYF. In DNA form, the CDR3 reads TGCAGCGCCGGTGTGGGGCGGCTAGCGGGAGTCGAGCAGTACTTC. The chain carries TRBV29-1 and TRBJ2-5; 10 nucleotides line up with TRBD2. The J call may not be correct, given that the DNA end is closer to TRBJ2-7. The CDR3 is 15 amino acids. Germline V CDR1 and CDR2: SQVTM, ANQGSEA.

This chain uses TRBV5-1 with TRBJ2-7; D is perhaps TRBD2 (6 bases). Trimming pared 2 bases from V and 6 bases from J, leaving 12 bases between. The length of the CDR3 is 13 residues. Germline lookup yields CDR1 SGHRS and CDR2 YFSETQ. The CDR3 DNA sequence: TGCGCCAGCAGCTTTGAGCGGGTGCTCGAGCAGTACTTC. It is translated as CASSFERVLEQYF. Using reference TRBV5-1 and TRBJ2-7 for the parts outside the CDR3, the full variable domain is KAGVTQTPRYLIKTRGQQVTLSCSPISGHRSVSWYQQTPGQGLQFLFEYFSETQRNKGNFPGRFSGRQFSNSRSEMNVSTLELGDSALYLCASSFERVLEQYFGPGTRLTVT.

The chain employs TRBV2 and TRBJ1-2; D possibly corresponds to TRBD1 (5 bases). The CDR3 consists of 13 residues. CDR1 and CDR2 from the germline V gene are SNHLY and FYNNEI. Trimming shortened V by 2 bases and J by 4 bases, and 8 bases separated the two germline ends. CDR3 sequence (DNA): TGTGCCAGCAGTGAACAGGGAAGCTATGGCTACACCTTC. It encodes CASSEQGSYGYTF.

The chain carries TRBV6-1 and TRBJ1-2; unclear D gene. Trimming took off 5 bases at V and 6 bases at J, with 13 bases between the two ends. This CDR3 comprises 13 residues. Looked up from germline, CDR1 is MNHNS and CDR2 is SASEGT. The CDR3 nucleotides are TGTGCCAGCAGTCCCATCAGGTCGGATGGCTACACCTTC. Translation: CASSPIRSDGYTF.

This clone was seen a handful of times. The chain carries TRBV18 and TRBJ1-1; no definite D call. The V gene lost 3 bases and the J gene lost 7 bases, with 12 bases spanning the gap. This CDR3 region has 13 residues. In germline, CDR1 is KGHSH, CDR2 LQKENI. This CDR3 reads CASSPREESEAFF. CDR3 DNA sequence: TGTGCCAGCTCACCGAGGGAAGAGAGTGAAGCTTTCTTT. The variable domain in full, with the rest retrieved from reference TRBV18 and TRBJ1-1, is NAGVMQNPRHLVRRRGQEARLRCSPMKGHSHVYWYRQLPEEGLKFMVYLQKENIIDESGMPKERFSAEFPKEGPSILRIQQVVRGDSAAYFCASSPREESEAFFGQGTRLTVV.

V and J are TRBV6-1 and TRBJ1-4; 8 bases agree with TRBD1. With 4 bases clipped from V and 3 bases from J, the junction kept 7 bases outside the gene matches. Germline assignment: CDR1 MNHNS and CDR2 SASEGT. This CDR3 has 16 amino acids. CDR3 nucleotide sequence: TGTGCCAGCAGTGCCGGACAGGGCAGGGCTAATGAAAAACTGTTTTTT. Its protein is CASSAGQGRANEKLFF.

The chain carries TRBV5-1 and TRBJ2-2, with a possible D match to TRBD2 (5 bases). V was trimmed by 5 bases and J by 8 bases, leaving 10 bases between them. The CDR3 extends over 12 amino acids. In germline, CDR1 is SGHRS, CDR2 YFSETQ. The CDR3 DNA is TGCGCCAGCAGTAAGGGAGCAGGGGAGCTGTTTTTT. As protein: CASSKGAGELFF.

As concerns this clone: At the DNA level, this CDR3 is encoded by other sequences in the same sample as well. This sequence joins TRBV4-1 and TRBJ2-5; D unresolved. The CDR3 loop spans 13 amino acids. V lost 4 bases and J 2 bases, leaving 8 bases between the germline ends. Germline V CDR1 and CDR2: MGHRA, YSYEKL. CDR3 nucleotides: TGCGCCAGCAGCCGCGGTCCACAAGAGACCCAGTACTTC. This translates into CASSRGPQETQYF.

The genes are TRBV19 and TRBJ1-4; D gene ambiguous. This CDR3 is 14 amino acids long. Germline V CDR1 and CDR2: LNHDA, SQIVND (reference sequence). V lost 3 bases to trimming and J lost 3 bases, with 8 bases between them. CDR3 in amino acids: CASSIQRANEKLFF. The CDR3 bases are TGTGCCAGTAGTATCCAACGCGCTAATGAAAAACTGTTTTTT. Drawing the rest from reference TRBV19 and TRBJ1-4, the complete variable domain is DGGITQSPKYLFRKEGQNVTLSCEQNLNHDAMYWYRQDPGQGLRLIYYSQIVNDFQKGDIAEGYSVSREKKESFPLTVTSAQKNPTAFYLCASSIQRANEKLFFGSGTQLSVL.

In regard to this clone: Given a much more abundant clone one base away, this may be a read error. The chain combines TRBV6-4 with TRBJ1-1; the match to TRBD1 covers 11 bases. CDR1 and CDR2 from the germline V gene are MRHNA and SNTAGT. The CDR3 sequence is 14 residues long. Losses at the gene ends were 6 bases for V and 4 bases for J; bases not matched to a gene: 4. The CDR3 reads CASSSGTGGTEAFF. As DNA, the CDR3 is TGTGCCAGCAGCTCCGGGACAGGGGGCACTGAAGCTTTCTTT.

Ten or more counts support this clone. The chain links TRBV7-9 to TRBJ1-4; no clear D gene. Between the trimmed V and J ends, which lost 1 base and 5 bases, there was a span of 11 bases. Germline values: CDR1 SEHNR, CDR2 FQNEAQ (reference sequence). This CDR3 is 15 amino acids long. This CDR3 reads CASSLDLTVNEKLFF. The DNA for the CDR3 is TGTGCCAGCAGCTTAGATTTAACAGTAAATGAAAAACTGTTTTTT.

The chain carries TRBV4-2 and TRBJ1-1; D is ambiguous. CDR1 is LGHNA, CDR2 YNFKEQ, per germline. V was cut by 4 bases and J by 0 bases, with 6 bases left in between. The CDR3 extends over 13 amino acids. CDR3 sequence: CASSLALNTEAFF. The CDR3 nucleotides read TGTGCCAGCAGCCTCGCCCTGAACACTGAAGCTTTCTTT.

J is TRBJ1-2 and V is TRBV6-6; TRBD1 agrees at 9 bases. V was pared by 6 bases and J by 6 bases, with 11 bases of the junction left unmatched. The CDR3 length is 15 residues. Per the germline V gene, CDR1 is MNHNY and CDR2 is SVGAGI (reference sequence). The CDR3 reads CASSGQGSLIDGYTF. DNA for the CDR3: TGTGCCAGCAGCGGACAGGGGTCTTTGATCGATGGCTACACCTTC.

This clone was detected only a few times. The genes are TRBV5-4 and TRBJ2-1; TRBD1 matches 7 bases. With V trimmed by 4 bases and J by 0 bases, 7 bases remained unmatched. The CDR3 has 16 residues. From germline, CDR1 is SGHNT and CDR2 YYREEE (reference sequence). The CDR3 loop reads CASSPGQDSSYNEQFF. The CDR3 nucleotides are TGTGCCAGCAGCCCCGGACAGGACAGCTCCTACAATGAGCAGTTCTTC.

V is TRBV28 and J is TRBJ1-2; D not resolved. The germline CDR1 and CDR2 sequences are MDHEN and SYDVKM. V was cut by 3 bases and J by 2 bases, with 10 bases left in between. CDR3 size: 14 residues. The chain's CDR3 is CASSLYGANYGYTF. CDR3 bases: TGTGCCAGCAGTTTGTACGGCGCAAACTATGGCTACACCTTC.

The J gene is TRBJ2-3, the V gene TRBV4-1; no reliable D call. Looked up from germline, CDR1 is MGHRA and CDR2 is YSYEKL. The CDR3 has 15 residues. V lost 1 base and J lost 4, with 12 bases in between. The CDR3 protein is CASSQGNSRPDTQYF. The CDR3 DNA follows: TGCGCCAGCAGCCAAGGGAATAGCCGCCCAGATACGCAGTATTTT.

J is TRBJ2-3 and V is TRBV5-1, with unresolved D. V lost 0 bases and J lost 4, with 18 bases in between. The CDR3 has 17 residues. Germline V gene lookup returns CDR1 SGHRS and CDR2 YFSETQ. The CDR3 reads CASSLVGLVLRPDTQYF. DNA of the CDR3: TGCGCCAGCAGCTTGGTAGGTTTGGTATTGAGGCCAGATACGCAGTATTTT.

The rearrangement uses TRBV15 and TRBJ1-1; TRBD1 might be the D (5 bases). Per germline, CDR1 LNHNV and CDR2 YYDKDF (reference sequence). The CDR3 runs 12 residues. The V and J ends lost 1 base and 9 bases respectively, with 9 bases between them. The CDR3 DNA is TGTGCCACCAGCAGAGCGGCAGGGAAAGCTTTCTTT. This gives the protein CATSRAAGKAFF.

Details on this clone: At the DNA level, this CDR3 is encoded by other sequences in the same sample as well. CDR3 sequence: CASSLLTGELFF. CDR3 DNA sequence: TGTGCCAGCAGTTTACTCACCGGGGAGCTGTTTTTT. The chain uses TRBV28 and TRBJ2-2; D gene uncertain. This CDR3 contains 12 residues. Germline CDR1 is MDHEN and CDR2 is SYDVKM. Between the trimmed V and J ends, which lost 2 bases and 4 bases, there was a span of 2 bases.

The genes are TRBV13 and TRBJ2-7, with TRBD1 matching 8 bases. Germline loops: CDR1 PRHDT, CDR2 FYEKMQ (reference sequence). V was pared by 3 bases and J by 3 bases, with 7 bases of the junction left unmatched. This CDR3 comprises 15 residues. Here the CDR3 DNA reads TGTGCCAGCAGCTTCCAGGGGGCGGTGAGCTACGAGCAGTACTTC. Translated, it gives CASSFQGAVSYEQYF.

The chain combines TRBV4-1 with TRBJ1-2; 7 positions agree with TRBD1. Germline V gives CDR1 MGHRA, CDR2 YSYEKL. This CDR3 region has 18 residues. V lost 4 bases and J lost 2; bases outside the gene matches: 16. In nucleotides, the CDR3 is TGCGCCAGCAGCCTAGAGGCGGTGAGGGGGCAAGTGAACTATGGCTACACCTTC. This sequence encodes CASSLEAVRGQVNYGYTF.